The 28 T cell receptor beta chains below all came from one sample that was sequenced in a study of T cell clones after liver transplantation. Libraries were prepared by immunoSEQ multiplex PCR; TCRdb keeps only in-frame clonotypes and omits some of them. The sample includes about 60,000 clones, about two thirds of them seen just once. The sequenced sample was CD4+ T cells from blood, obtained before liver transplant. The receptors were gathered from a human donor who received a liver transplant.

This sequence joins TRBV4-2 and TRBJ2-3; weak D call: TRBD1 (6 bases). The V gene's germline CDR1 is LGHNA and CDR2 YNFKEQ. The V end was cut by 4 bases, the J end by 3 bases, with 17 bases between. This CDR3 has 16 amino acids. The CDR3 DNA follows: TGTGCCAGCAGCCCACAGGGATCCCCCGGGACAGATACGCAGTATTTT. This codes for CASSPQGSPGTDTQYF.

The V call is TRBV25-1, the J call TRBJ1-2; TRBD1 matches 10 bases. J was trimmed by 4 bases and V by 2 bases; bases with no gene match: 1. The CDR3 is 14 residues long. Per the germline V gene, CDR1 is MGHDK and CDR2 is SYGVNS. CDR3 DNA: TGTGCCAGCAGTGAAAGGACAGGGGGCTATGGCTACACCTTC. This gives the protein CASSERTGGYGYTF.

The rearrangement uses TRBV7-9 and TRBJ2-7; 8 bases match TRBD1. The CDR3 runs to 15 residues. CDR1 and CDR2 (germline): SEHNR, FQNEAQ (reference sequence). V lost 4 bases, J lost 5 bases, and 10 bases stayed unmatched. The CDR3 loop is CASSSRDRLGHEQYF. CDR3 in DNA: TGTGCCAGCAGCTCTCGGGACAGGCTGGGCCACGAGCAGTACTTC. The whole variable domain, filled in from reference TRBV7-9 and TRBJ2-7, reads DTGVSQNPRHKITKRGQNVTFRCDPISEHNRLYWYRQTLGQGPEFLTYFQNEAQLEKSRLLSDRFSAERPKGSFSTLEIQRTEQGDSAMYLCASSSRDRLGHEQYFGPGTRLTVT.

The chain carries TRBV19 and TRBJ1-2; D not resolved. The CDR3 loop spans 14 amino acids. V shed 5 bases and J shed 8 bases, with 18 bases lying between them. Germline values: CDR1 LNHDA, CDR2 SQIVND (reference sequence). The CDR3 coding sequence is TGTGCCAGTAGTGCCCCTCAGGTAATCCGCGGCTACACCTTC. It codes for CASSAPQVIRGYTF.

The chain carries TRBV18 and TRBJ1-1; D unresolved. This CDR3 region has 14 residues. Germline V gives CDR1 KGHSH, CDR2 LQKENI. Trimming removed 0 bases from V and 3 bases from J, with 8 bases in between. The CDR3 DNA reads as TGTGCCAGCTCACCACCGTCGGAGGACACTGAAGCTTTCTTT. Translation: CASSPPSEDTEAFF.

This clone has a handful of counts. The chain carries TRBV6-1 and TRBJ1-2; the match to TRBD1 covers 8 bases. V dropped 0 bases and J dropped 7; count of bases not matched to a gene: 7. This CDR3 comprises 15 residues. Germline CDR1 MNHNS, CDR2 SASEGT. The CDR3 sequence: CASSEAFRTGTGYTF. CDR3 in DNA: TGTGCCAGCAGTGAAGCTTTCAGGACAGGGACTGGCTACACCTTC.

The rearrangement joins TRBV5-4 to TRBJ2-7; D is uncertain. Germline V lookup: CDR1 SGHNT, CDR2 YYREEE (reference sequence). The CDR3 runs 13 residues. V lost 0 bases and J lost 3, with 7 bases in between. CDR3 sequence: CASSLGSSYEQYF. CDR3 in DNA: TGTGCCAGCAGCTTGGGTAGTAGCTACGAGCAGTACTTC.

This clone was counted ten times or more. The rearrangement joins TRBV6-5 to TRBJ2-7; TRBD2 might be the D (7 bases). Germline V gives CDR1 MNHEY, CDR2 SVGAGI. The CDR3 runs to 14 residues. Trimming took 0 bases from V and 7 from J, leaving 13 bases between them. The CDR3 protein is CASSYSGGHREQYF. In DNA, the CDR3 is TGTGCCAGCAGTTACTCGGGGGGGCATCGGGAGCAGTACTTC.

This clone was counted at least ten times. The CDR3 loop is CASGRQTPGAFF. The CDR3 coding sequence is TGTGCCAGCGGAAGACAGACGCCTGGGGCTTTCTTT. The chain joins TRBV2 to TRBJ1-1; TRBD1 might be the D (5 bases). Germline-derived CDR1 and CDR2 are SNHLY and FYNNEI. The length of the CDR3 is 12 residues. V was trimmed by 8 bases and J by 11 bases, leaving 18 bases between them.

The rearrangement links TRBV29-1 to TRBJ1-1, with TRBD1 as a possible D gene (6 bases). The CDR3 length is 13 residues. Deletions cut 6 bases from V and 1 base from J, with 12 bases between. Germline-derived CDR1 and CDR2 are SQVTM and ANQGSEA. In nucleotides, the CDR3 is TGCAGCGTCGTGACAGGTGGGAACACTGAAGCTTTCTTT. Translated: CSVVTGGNTEAFF.

The chain uses TRBV19 and TRBJ1-5, with TRBD1 matching over 11 bases. CDR3 length: 15 residues. Germline CDR1 is LNHDA and CDR2 is SQIVND (reference sequence). Trimming cost V 6 bases and J 4 bases; bases outside gene matches: 5. CDR3 bases: TGTGCCAGTAGCTCCGGGACAGGGGGAAATCAGCCCCAGCATTTT. Translated: CASSSGTGGNQPQHF.

CDR3 sequence: CASSFLQAGGPTNTQYF. In DNA, the CDR3 is TGTGCCAGCAGCTTTCTCCAAGCGGGGGGGCCTACTAATACGCAGTATTTT. V gene TRBV5-4 combines with J gene TRBJ2-3; the match to TRBD2 covers 10 bases. The CDR3 loop spans 17 amino acids. Per germline, CDR1 SGHNT and CDR2 YYREEE (reference sequence). V gave up 2 bases and J gave up 7 bases; unmatched junction bases: 13. The whole variable domain, remainder taken from reference TRBV5-4 and TRBJ2-3, is ETGVTQSPTHLIKTRGQQVTLRCSSQSGHNTVSWYQQALGQGPQFIFQYYREEENGRGNFPPRFSGLQFPNYSSELNVNALELDDSALYLCASSFLQAGGPTNTQYFGPGTRLTVL.

This clone was detected only a few times. Distinct nucleotide sequences in the sample also encode this CDR3. The chain recombines TRBV14 with TRBJ1-5; D unresolved. V was clipped by 0 bases and J by 5 bases, with 5 bases between them. The germline V gene encodes CDR1 SGHDN and CDR2 FVKESK. CDR3 length: 13 amino acids. This CDR3 reads CASSQERDQPQHF. CDR3 sequence (DNA): TGTGCCAGCAGCCAAGAACGGGATCAGCCCCAGCATTTT.

The V and J genes are TRBV28 and TRBJ2-7, with 11 bases fitting TRBD1. With 6 bases clipped from V and 0 bases from J, the junction kept 10 bases outside the gene matches. The germline gives CDR1 MDHEN, CDR2 SYDVKM. This CDR3 contains 17 residues. The CDR3 nucleotides read TGTGCCAGCAGCCAACCTAGGACAGGGGGCTTCTCCTACGAGCAGTACTTC. Protein sequence: CASSQPRTGGFSYEQYF. The full variable domain, rest sourced from reference TRBV28 and TRBJ2-7, is DVKVTQSSRYLVKRTGEKVFLECVQDMDHENMFWYRQDPGLGLRLIYFSYDVKMKEKGDIPEGYSVSREKKERFSLILESASTNQTSMYLCASSQPRTGGFSYEQYFGPGTRLTVT.

The chain employs TRBV9 and TRBJ1-1, with D possibly being TRBD1 (6 bases). The CDR3 is 14 residues long. Trimming stripped 4 bases from V and 1 base from J, with 11 bases between. Per germline, CDR1 SGDLS and CDR2 YYNGEE. The CDR3 nucleotides are TGTGCCAGCAGCAAAAGACAGGCGAACACTGAAGCTTTCTTT. This sequence encodes CASSKRQANTEAFF. Complete variable domain (other parts from reference TRBV9 and TRBJ1-1): DSGVTQTPKHLITATGQRVTLRCSPRSGDLSVYWYQQSLDQGLQFLIQYYNGEERAKGNILERFSAQQFPDLHSELNLSSLELGDSALYFCASSKRQANTEAFFGQGTRLTVV.

The chain is built from TRBV5-4 and TRBJ2-2, with a tentative D call TRBD1 (6 bases). Germline V gene lookup returns CDR1 SGHNT and CDR2 YYREEE (reference sequence). V lost 0 bases and J 5 bases, leaving 11 bases between the germline ends. There are 15 residues in the CDR3. The CDR3 coding sequence is TGTGCCAGCAGCTTGGCCGCAGGGGTAACCGGGGAGCTGTTTTTT. It specifies CASSLAAGVTGELFF.

In this sample, this clone turned up many times. J is TRBJ1-6 and V is TRBV6-5, with 7 nucleotides matching TRBD1. J gave up 7 bases and V 2 bases, and 2 bases lay outside the gene matches. This CDR3 comprises 14 residues. Germline V CDR1 and CDR2: MNHEY, SVGAGI. DNA of the CDR3: TGTGCCAGCAGTTACCGGGGACAGAATTCACCCCTCCACTTT. Residues: CASSYRGQNSPLHF.

This CDR3 is CASSLGGVETQYF. CDR3 in DNA: TGTGCCAGCAGTTTAGGGGGGGTTGAGACCCAGTACTTC. This chain links TRBV28 with TRBJ2-5; 7 nucleotides agree with TRBD2. Germline assignment: CDR1 MDHEN and CDR2 SYDVKM. V shed 2 bases, J shed 5 bases, and the junction held 2 bases outside the gene matches. This CDR3 has 13 residues.

The V and J genes are TRBV2 and TRBJ2-1; 10 bases align to TRBD1. The CDR3 runs 14 residues. Per the germline V gene, CDR1 is SNHLY and CDR2 is FYNNEI. V lost 6 bases and J lost 9; bases outside the gene matches: 8. CDR3 sequence (DNA): TGTGCCAGCAGCTACGACAGGGGGCGTAGTGAGCAGTTCTTC. As protein: CASSYDRGRSEQFF.

V gene TRBV5-4 combines with J gene TRBJ2-5; 10 bases agree with TRBD1. V shed 2 bases, J shed 4 bases, and the junction held 11 bases outside the gene matches. This CDR3 has 17 residues. Looked up from germline, CDR1 is SGHNT and CDR2 is YYREEE (reference sequence). CDR3 DNA sequence: TGTGCCAGCAGCTTCCAACTGGGACAGGGGAGAGGAGAGACCCAGTACTTC. It codes for CASSFQLGQGRGETQYF.

The rearrangement links TRBV19 to TRBJ2-5; 7 bases are a match to TRBD1. The CDR3 extends over 14 amino acids. V gave up 6 bases and J gave up 5 bases; unmatched junction bases: 9. Per germline, CDR1 LNHDA and CDR2 SQIVND (reference sequence). The chain's CDR3 is CASSTSGQAETQYF. Written as DNA, the CDR3 is TGTGCCAGTAGCACATCCGGACAGGCGGAGACCCAGTACTTC.

This sequence joins TRBV7-2 and TRBJ1-3; no clear D. CDR1 and CDR2 (germline): SGHTA, FQGNSA. The CDR3 extends over 15 amino acids. V shed 1 base and J shed 0 bases, with 7 bases lying between them. The CDR3 sequence is CASSLGSGSGNTIYF. In nucleotides, the CDR3 is TGTGCCAGCAGCTTAGGGTCAGGCTCTGGAAACACCATATATTTT.

The chain is built from TRBV4-2 and TRBJ1-1, with a possible D match to TRBD1 (5 bases). The CDR3 is made up of 15 amino acids. Germline V gene sequence: CDR1 LGHNA, CDR2 YNFKEQ. The ends were cut back, 0 bases at V and 2 bases at J, with 10 bases in the middle. CDR3 region: CASSQEARDNTEAFF. CDR3 nucleotides: TGTGCCAGCAGCCAAGAAGCCAGGGATAACACTGAAGCTTTCTTT.

This chain uses TRBV5-1 with TRBJ2-5; 14 nucleotides align to TRBD2. The CDR3 has 17 residues. Trimming removed 5 bases from V and 5 bases from J; junction bases left unmatched: 11. Germline CDR1 SGHRS, CDR2 YFSETQ. The CDR3 DNA sequence: TGCGCCAGCAGGAGCACCGGGACTAGCGGGGGTATGGAGACCCAGTACTTC. This codes for CASRSTGTSGGMETQYF. The full variable domain, its missing parts supplied by reference TRBV5-1 and TRBJ2-5, is KAGVTQTPRYLIKTRGQQVTLSCSPISGHRSVSWYQQTPGQGLQFLFEYFSETQRNKGNFPGRFSGRQFSNSRSEMNVSTLELGDSALYLCASRSTGTSGGMETQYFGPGTRLLVL.

The chain recombines TRBV5-1 with TRBJ2-5, with 7 positions matching TRBD2. Germline trimming cut 4 bases from V and 4 bases from J; bases unmatched to any gene: 16. From germline, CDR1 is SGHRS and CDR2 YFSETQ. The CDR3 is made up of 17 amino acids. The CDR3 region has the DNA TGCGCCAGCAGCCTTGGAGGGAGGGGAAGGGTTGGAGAGACCCAGTACTTC. Amino acids: CASSLGGRGRVGETQYF.

The chain joins TRBV5-4 to TRBJ1-6; the D gene is possibly TRBD1 (5 bases). Per the germline V gene, CDR1 is SGHNT and CDR2 is YYREEE (reference sequence). CDR3 length: 15 residues. V shed 1 base and J shed 9 bases, with 14 bases lying between them. CDR3 region: CASSLTSGLSSPLHF. Written as DNA, the CDR3 is TGTGCCAGCAGCTTGACTTCAGGGTTATCTTCACCCCTCCACTTT.

The V and J genes are TRBV7-9 and TRBJ2-7; TRBD2 is a possible D gene (6 bases). Trimming removed 0 bases from V and 6 bases from J, with 9 bases in between. Germline-derived CDR1 and CDR2 are SEHNR and FQNEAQ (reference sequence). This CDR3 contains 13 residues. The CDR3 nucleotides are TGTGCCAGCAGCTTAGCTGGGGGAGGCGAGCAGTACTTC. Translated: CASSLAGGGEQYF.

This clone was counted a few times. The V call is TRBV11-1, the J call TRBJ1-1; D is ambiguous. Germline V gene sequence: CDR1 SGHAT, CDR2 FQDESV (reference sequence). The ends were cut back, 1 base at V and 5 bases at J, with 17 bases in the middle. This CDR3 spans 16 amino acids. The CDR3 sequence: CASSLGPAPAVTEAFF. CDR3 DNA: TGTGCCAGCAGCTTAGGCCCGGCGCCAGCGGTTACTGAAGCTTTCTTT.